The 13 T cell receptor beta chains in this list originate from one sample, sequenced in a study of T cells in Graves' hyperthyroidism and ophthalmopathy. Amplification targeted TCR beta CDR3 regions from RNA transcripts. A first-round RT-PCR of the TCR CDR3 used the HTBI primer set. TCRdb re-analysed the multiplex PCR reads in MiXCR, keeping a single row per CDR3 protein. This table has around 400,000 distinct CDR3 sequences, roughly 25% appearing once. Source material: blood. These receptors were collected from a man aged 45-60 years with Graves' hyperthyroidism.

The chain uses TRBV20-1 and TRBJ1-4, with TRBD1 matching over 7 bases. J was trimmed by 4 bases and V by 0 bases; bases with no gene match: 8. This CDR3 contains 16 residues. Germline loops: CDR1 DFQATT, CDR2 SNEGSKA (reference sequence). CDR3 nucleotide sequence: TGCAGTGCTAGAGATGATTGGGCAGGGGGTAATGAAAAACTGTTTTTT. Amino acids: CSARDDWAGGNEKLFF.

This clonotype has just a few counts. The J gene is TRBJ1-2, the V gene TRBV20-1, with D uncertain. This CDR3 has 13 residues. Per germline, CDR1 DFQATT and CDR2 SNEGSKA (reference sequence). Trimming cost V 3 bases and J 8 bases, with 16 bases left between them. The CDR3 region is CSASAVSTGGYTF. The CDR3 DNA follows: TGCAGTGCTAGTGCGGTCAGCACGGGGGGCTACACCTTC.

This clonotype was seen a few times. The chain links TRBV7-2 to TRBJ1-3; TRBD1 is a possible D gene (6 bases). The CDR3 has 16 residues. Germline V gene data show CDR1 as SGHTA and CDR2 as FQGNSA. The V end was cut by 5 bases, the J end by 3 bases, with 17 bases between. CDR3 region: CASSPQPGQIGNTIYF. CDR3 nucleotide sequence: TGTGCCAGCAGCCCGCAACCGGGACAAATTGGAAACACCATATATTTT.

The CDR3 nucleotides read TGTGCCAGCAGTGGAGTGACAGGGTTAAACACCGGGGAGCTGTTTTTT. Amino acid sequence: CASSGVTGLNTGELFF. The chain links TRBV2 to TRBJ2-2, with 7 bases matching TRBD1. Germline trimming cut 4 bases from V and 2 bases from J; bases unmatched to any gene: 7. Per the germline V gene, CDR1 is SNHLY and CDR2 is FYNNEI. This CDR3 has 16 residues.

This clonotype was seen a handful of times. The gene calls are TRBV6-1 and TRBJ2-7; perhaps TRBD1 as D (5 bases). Germline-derived CDR1 and CDR2 are MNHNS and SASEGT. V was cut by 6 bases and J by 3 bases, with 12 bases left in between. CDR3 length: 13 residues. The CDR3 DNA sequence: TGTGCCAGCAGCGAGACAGTAGACTACGAGCAGTACTTC. Protein product: CASSETVDYEQYF.

This clonotype was detected only a few times. J is TRBJ2-3 and V is TRBV29-1; TRBD2 matches at 14 bases. This CDR3 contains 13 residues. Per the germline V gene, CDR1 is SQVTM and CDR2 is ANQGSEA. The CDR3: CTGTSGRGDTQYF. The CDR3 bases are TGCACCGGGACTAGCGGGAGAGGAGATACGCAGTATTTT.

The chain employs TRBV19 and TRBJ2-2, with D maybe TRBD1 (5 bases). The CDR3 sequence is 15 residues long. From germline, CDR1 is LNHDA and CDR2 SQIVND (reference sequence). Trimming removed 10 bases from V and 7 bases from J, with 22 bases in between. The CDR3: CATQTTWDRGGELFF. DNA of the CDR3: TGTGCCACTCAAACGACCTGGGATAGGGGCGGGGAGCTGTTTTTT.

This clonotype was found many times. V and J are TRBV28 and TRBJ1-1, with D possibly matching TRBD1 (6 bases). V lost 4 bases and J 1 base, leaving 13 bases between the germline ends. The CDR3 covers 15 residues. The germline V gene has CDR1 MDHEN and CDR2 SYDVKM. CDR3 sequence: CASSSWTEKNTEAFF. CDR3 sequence (DNA): TGTGCCAGCAGTTCATGGACAGAGAAGAACACTGAAGCTTTCTTT.

This clonotype has ten or more counts. The chain recombines TRBV3-1 with TRBJ2-7, with 7 bases matching TRBD1. Germline V gene sequence: CDR1 LGHDT, CDR2 YNNKEL (reference sequence). This CDR3 has 13 amino acids. V shed 5 bases, J shed 7 bases, and the junction held 8 bases outside the gene matches. The CDR3 DNA sequence: TGTGCCAGCAGCAGACAACAGGGGCGGGAGCAGTACTTC. Its translation is CASSRQQGREQYF.

This clonotype has ten or more counts. The chain uses TRBV27 and TRBJ2-1; 9 bases align to TRBD2. The V and J ends lost 4 bases and 4 bases, in that order; junction bases with no gene match: 5. CDR1 and CDR2 (germline): MNHEY, SMNVEV (reference sequence). The CDR3 sequence is 15 residues long. CDR3 loop: CASSSFSGSYNEQFF. Written as DNA, the CDR3 is TGTGCCAGCAGTTCCTTTAGCGGGAGTTACAATGAGCAGTTCTTC.

This clonotype has only a few counts. The chain combines TRBV19 with TRBJ2-5; tentative D call: TRBD1 (6 bases). Trimming cost V 1 base and J 4 bases, with 10 bases left between them. This CDR3 contains 14 residues. Germline V CDR1 and CDR2: LNHDA, SQIVND (reference sequence). CDR3: CASSIAGAPETQYF. CDR3 nucleotide sequence: TGTGCCAGTAGTATAGCAGGGGCACCAGAGACCCAGTACTTC. The full variable domain, rest sourced from reference TRBV19 and TRBJ2-5, is DGGITQSPKYLFRKEGQNVTLSCEQNLNHDAMYWYRQDPGQGLRLIYYSQIVNDFQKGDIAEGYSVSREKKESFPLTVTSAQKNPTAFYLCASSIAGAPETQYFGPGTRLLVL.

The J gene is TRBJ2-1, the V gene TRBV19; 9 positions agree with TRBD1. The CDR3 loop spans 14 amino acids. Trimming cost V 4 bases and J 5 bases; bases outside gene matches: 3. Germline assignment: CDR1 LNHDA and CDR2 SQIVND (reference sequence). In DNA, the CDR3 is TGTGCCAGTAGTAGACAGGGGGGGGACAATGAGCAGTTCTTC. Translated, it gives CASSRQGGDNEQFF.

V and J are TRBV29-1 and TRBJ2-3, with 10 bases matching TRBD2. The germline V gene has CDR1 SQVTM and CDR2 ANQGSEA. The CDR3 spans 16 residues. With V trimmed by 6 bases and J by 3 bases, 12 bases remained unmatched. The CDR3 DNA is TGCAGCGTAACTAGCGGGAATATGATTCGTACAGATACGCAGTATTTT. Translation gives CSVTSGNMIRTDTQYF.